The 16 T cell receptor beta chains presented below share a single source sample, sequenced in a study of blood T cell repertoires in COVID-19. Only in-frame clones appear in the TCRdb table, and some are missing; sequencing was by immunoSEQ multiplex PCR. The sample carries about 68,000 clones, around nine tenths recorded once. The sequenced sample was peripheral blood. The receptors come from a man aged 35-49 years with COVID-19, enrolled during active disease.

This chain links TRBV7-9 with TRBJ1-2; the match to TRBD1 covers 9 bases. V was pared by 5 bases and J by 2 bases, with 15 bases of the junction left unmatched. The CDR3 has 18 amino acids. Germline assignment: CDR1 SEHNR and CDR2 FQNEAQ (reference sequence). For the CDR3, the DNA is TGTGCCAGCAGCCAAGGGACAGGGTTTTTAGGAGCCAACTATGGCTACACCTTC. Its protein product is CASSQGTGFLGANYGYTF.

The V and J genes are TRBV12-2 and TRBJ2-5; TRBD2 reflects the table's D call only, with no check against the DNA. TRBV12-2 is termed a pseudogene. CDR3 length: 12 amino acids. For the CDR3, the DNA is TGTGCAAGTAGTAGCGGGTGTGAGACCCAGTACTTC. Encoded protein: CASSSGCETQYF.

V usage is TRBV30 and J usage is TRBJ1-2; 7 nucleotides match TRBD1. CDR3 length: 12 amino acids. The germline V gene has CDR1 GTSNPN and CDR2 SVGIG (reference sequence). The V segment lost 1 base and the J segment 8 bases; nucleotides outside the gene matches: 4. In DNA form, the CDR3 reads TGTGCCTGGAGTGAGACAGGGTTAGGCTACACCTTC. Its protein product is CAWSETGLGYTF.

The chain uses TRBV18 and TRBJ2-7; 9 bases are shared with TRBD1. The length of the CDR3 is 18 residues. The junction had 14 bases not matched to a gene; V was cut back by 0 bases and J by 5 bases. Germline loops: CDR1 KGHSH, CDR2 LQKENI. For the CDR3, the DNA is TGTGCCAGCTCACCACCAATCCACAGAGGACAGGGGAACGACGAGCAGTACTTC. Translation gives CASSPPIHRGQGNDEQYF.

The chain uses TRBV4-2 and TRBJ1-5, with unresolved D. The CDR3 consists of 15 residues. The germline V and J ends were trimmed by 0 bases and 0 bases, with 6 bases remaining between them. The V gene's germline CDR1 is LGHNA and CDR2 YNFKEQ. CDR3 region: CASSQDRRSNQPQHF. CDR3 coding DNA: TGTGCCAGCAGCCAAGATCGTCGTAGCAATCAGCCCCAGCATTTT.

This clone was recorded once. CDR3 DNA: TGTGCCAGCGTCCCCATAGGGACTAGTATTAACATTCAGTACTTC. Protein product: CASVPIGTSINIQYF. J is TRBJ2-4 and V is TRBV28; 8 bases match TRBD2. The CDR3 length is 15 residues. CDR1 is MDHEN, CDR2 SYDVKM, per germline. The J segment lost 7 bases and the V segment lost 8 bases, leaving 13 bases of the junction unmatched.

A note on this clone: The junction departs from the called germline gene at one end, perhaps through a read error. The CDR3 here is CASREAQGATYEQYF. Here the CDR3 DNA reads TGTGCCAGCAGGGAAGCGCAAGGGGCTACCTACGAGCAGTACTTC. The chain recombines TRBV6-1 with TRBJ2-7, with D perhaps matching TRBD1 (5 bases). Germline V gene sequence: CDR1 MNHNS, CDR2 SASEGT. The CDR3 length is 15 residues.

The chain recombines TRBV5-1 with TRBJ2-3, with a tentative D call TRBD1 (5 bases). The tail of the sequence fits TRBJ2-1 better, so the J call may be wrong. Germline V gene lookup returns CDR1 SGHRS and CDR2 YFSETQ. The CDR3 consists of 14 residues. CDR3 sequence reads: CASSLEQEYNEQFF. For the CDR3, the DNA is TGCGCCAGCAGCTTGGAACAGGAATACAATGAGCAGTTCTTC.

This chain uses TRBV29-1 with TRBJ1-1; a possible D gene is TRBD1 (6 bases). Between the trimmed V and J ends, which lost 4 bases and 6 bases, there was a span of 24 bases. CDR1 and CDR2 (germline): SQVTM, ANQGSEA. The CDR3 extends over 16 amino acids. CDR3 in amino acids: CSVVGTGWSGGAEAFF. In nucleotides, the CDR3 is TGCAGCGTTGTGGGAACAGGGTGGTCTGGCGGCGCTGAAGCTTTCTTT.

This clone occurred once. The chain couples TRBV30 to TRBJ2-3; D unclear. Trimming pared 2 bases from V and 6 bases from J, leaving 9 bases between. The CDR3 covers 12 residues. CDR1 and CDR2 from the germline V gene are GTSNPN and SVGIG (reference sequence). The CDR3 here is CAWSYYGDTQYF. For the CDR3, the DNA is TGTGCCTGGAGTTACTACGGTGATACGCAGTATTTT.

The chain links TRBV11-2 to TRBJ2-7; TRBD2 aligns across 9 bases. The CDR3 extends over 15 amino acids. Germline V gene lookup returns CDR1 SGHAT and CDR2 FQNNGV. Trimming took 5 bases from V and 12 from J; bases not matched to a gene: 17. The CDR3 sequence is CASSAGGSGGPPAYF. The CDR3 DNA follows: TGTGCCAGCAGCGCCGGGGGGAGCGGGGGGCCGCCGGCGTACTTC.

The V gene is TRBV19, the J gene TRBJ1-1; TRBD1 matches at 8 bases. The junction had 4 bases not matched to a gene; V was cut back by 2 bases and J by 5 bases. There are 14 residues in the CDR3. CDR1 LNHDA and CDR2 SQIVND come from the germline V gene (reference sequence). CDR3 DNA: TGTGCCAGTAGTATACAGGGGGCAGGGACTGAAGCTTTCTTT. Residues: CASSIQGAGTEAFF. The entire variable domain, with the rest obtained from reference TRBV19 and TRBJ1-1, is as follows: DGGITQSPKYLFRKEGQNVTLSCEQNLNHDAMYWYRQDPGQGLRLIYYSQIVNDFQKGDIAEGYSVSREKKESFPLTVTSAQKNPTAFYLCASSIQGAGTEAFFGQGTRLTVV.

The chain uses TRBV2 and TRBJ1-4, with D possibly TRBD1 on 5 matching bases. Trimming took off 6 bases at V and 0 bases at J, with 8 bases between the two ends. The germline V gene encodes CDR1 SNHLY and CDR2 FYNNEI. CDR3 length equals 14 residues. CDR3 DNA sequence: TGTGCCAGCAGGGGGACTTCAACTAATGAAAAACTGTTTTTT. Translated, it gives CASRGTSTNEKLFF.

Concerning this clone itself: One end of the junction does not line up with germline, which may come from a read error. This chain joins TRBV5-4 and TRBJ2-1; D is uncertain. The CDR3 is 12 amino acids. CDR1 SGHNT and CDR2 YYREEE come from the germline V gene (reference sequence). CDR3 residues: CASSLAQDSGVF. The CDR3, as DNA: TGTGCCAGCAGCTTGGCCCAGGATTCAGGTGTCTTC.

The V gene is TRBV6-5, the J gene TRBJ1-5, with a tentative D call TRBD1 (6 bases). The CDR3 contains 13 residues. The V end was cut by 8 bases, the J end by 3 bases, with 11 bases between. Looked up from germline, CDR1 is MNHEY and CDR2 is SVGAGI. As DNA, the CDR3 is TGTGCCAGCGTTGACAGGAACAATCAGCCCCAGCATTTT. It is translated as CASVDRNNQPQHF.

The rearrangement joins TRBV10-1 to TRBJ2-5; 7 bases align to TRBD2. Losses at the gene ends were 0 bases for V and 4 bases for J; bases not matched to a gene: 2. Germline V lookup: CDR1 WNHNN, CDR2 SYGVQD (reference sequence). The CDR3 consists of 14 residues. Written as DNA, the CDR3 is TGCGCCAGCAGTGAGTCTAGCGGGCCAGAGACCCAGTACTTC. The encoded protein is CASSESSGPETQYF.